Each of the 20 T cell receptor beta chains below was sequenced from the same sample in a study of blood T cell repertoires in COVID-19. The assay was immunoSEQ multiplex PCR, and TCRdb's table has in-frame clones only and misses some. Here the sample spans approximately 200,000 clones, approximately 86% being singletons. Sequencing was carried out using PBMCs or T cells enriched from blood (not recorded which). The receptors shown here come from a woman in her twenties or thirties who had been exposed to COVID-19.

The chain recombines TRBV19 with TRBJ1-1; D is unclear. Germline assignment: CDR1 LNHDA and CDR2 SQIVND (reference sequence). The CDR3 covers 14 residues. Between the trimmed V and J ends, which lost 5 bases and 3 bases, there was a span of 13 bases. For the CDR3, the DNA is TGTGCCAGTAGTGATGAGGGTGTTGACACTGAAGCTTTCTTT. Protein: CASSDEGVDTEAFF. Supplemented by reference TRBV19 and TRBJ1-1, the full variable domain reads DGGITQSPKYLFRKEGQNVTLSCEQNLNHDAMYWYRQDPGQGLRLIYYSQIVNDFQKGDIAEGYSVSREKKESFPLTVTSAQKNPTAFYLCASSDEGVDTEAFFGQGTRLTVV.

The chain joins TRBV5-6 to TRBJ2-4; the match to TRBD1 covers 8 bases. V dropped 4 bases and J dropped 8; count of bases not matched to a gene: 8. The germline gives CDR1 SGHDT, CDR2 YYEEEE. CDR3 length: 14 residues. The CDR3 region has the DNA TGTGCCAGCAGCCCGGGGACAGGATATGACATTCAGTACTTC. This translates into CASSPGTGYDIQYF.

The chain joins TRBV5-1 to TRBJ1-2; 9 nucleotides align to TRBD1. CDR1 is SGHRS and CDR2 is YFSETQ in the germline V gene. CDR3 length: 17 residues. With V trimmed by 0 bases and J by 4 bases, 10 bases remained unmatched. The CDR3 is CASSLVSGTGSPYGYTF. In nucleotides, the CDR3 is TGCGCCAGCAGCTTGGTATCCGGGACAGGGAGCCCCTATGGCTACACCTTC.

J is TRBJ2-7 and V is TRBV19; 8 nucleotides line up with TRBD1. Germline CDR1 LNHDA, CDR2 SQIVND (reference sequence). The junction had 5 bases not matched to a gene; V was cut back by 7 bases and J by 0 bases. The CDR3 loop spans 14 amino acids. Here the CDR3 DNA reads TGTGCCAGTACCGCAGGGGGCCTCTCCTACGAGCAGTACTTC. This sequence encodes CASTAGGLSYEQYF. Filled out from reference TRBV19 and TRBJ2-7, the complete variable domain reads DGGITQSPKYLFRKEGQNVTLSCEQNLNHDAMYWYRQDPGQGLRLIYYSQIVNDFQKGDIAEGYSVSREKKESFPLTVTSAQKNPTAFYLCASTAGGLSYEQYFGPGTRLTVT.

This chain connects TRBV24-1 to TRBJ2-1, with 7 bases lining up with TRBD1. This CDR3 is 16 amino acids long. CDR1 is KGHDR, CDR2 SFDVKD, per germline. Trimming at V came to 1 base and at J to 7 bases, leaving 9 bases not matched to a gene. The CDR3 coding sequence is TGTGCCACCAGTGATTTTCGGACAGGCAGGAGGAATGAGCAGTTCTTC. It encodes CATSDFRTGRRNEQFF.

J is TRBJ1-4 and V is TRBV24-1; D perhaps matches TRBD1 (5 bases). Germline assignment: CDR1 KGHDR and CDR2 SFDVKD. The CDR3 runs 12 residues. The V gene lost 7 bases and the J gene lost 8 bases, with 10 bases spanning the gap. CDR3 nucleotides: TGTGCCACCAGGCAGGGTGACGAAAAACTGTTTTTT. Translating gives CATRQGDEKLFF.

This clone came up a few times. V and J are TRBV15 and TRBJ1-6; D is ambiguous. The CDR3 is 13 residues long. Trimming took 7 bases from V and 9 from J, leaving 13 bases between them. Germline CDR1 LNHNV, CDR2 YYDKDF (reference sequence). CDR3 nucleotides: TGTGCCACCAATCCAGAGCGAGGTTCACCCCTCCACTTT. Encoded protein: CATNPERGSPLHF.

The chain carries TRBV10-3 and TRBJ1-1; TRBD1 matches 8 bases. CDR1 and CDR2 (germline): ENHRY, SYGVKD. The CDR3 totals 14 residues. V lost 6 bases and J lost 1; bases outside the gene matches: 4. CDR3 region: CAIREDRENTEAFF. The CDR3 nucleotides are TGTGCCATCAGGGAGGACAGGGAGAACACTGAAGCTTTCTTT.

This clone was counted only a few times. The J gene is TRBJ1-4, the V gene TRBV19, with 7 bases aligning to TRBD1. The CDR3 has 15 amino acids. Trimming took 7 bases from V and 0 from J; bases not matched to a gene: 5. In germline, CDR1 is LNHDA, CDR2 SQIVND (reference sequence). The CDR3 bases are TGTGCCAGTACTCCTGGGACAGCAACTAATGAAAAACTGTTTTTT. Translation: CASTPGTATNEKLFF.

This clone was detected once. The rearrangement uses TRBV30 and TRBJ1-5; 7 nucleotides align to TRBD1. The CDR3 contains 18 residues. Germline assignment: CDR1 GTSNPN and CDR2 SVGIG (reference sequence). With 1 base clipped from V and 0 bases from J, the junction kept 12 bases outside the gene matches. The DNA for the CDR3 is TGTGCCTGGAGTGCGGTACAGGGGTGGCCTTATAGCAATCAGCCCCAGCATTTT. This codes for CAWSAVQGWPYSNQPQHF.

The V call is TRBV6-5, the J call TRBJ1-1, with D hard to call. This CDR3 is 13 amino acids long. Trimming pared 0 bases from V and 5 bases from J, leaving 7 bases between. The V gene's germline CDR1 is MNHEY and CDR2 SVGAGI. CDR3 nucleotides: TGTGCCAGCAGTTACTCCCGGGGAACTGAAGCTTTCTTT. Its protein product is CASSYSRGTEAFF.

The chain recombines TRBV18 with TRBJ2-5, with D possibly matching TRBD1 (5 bases). CDR3 length: 14 amino acids. Trimming removed 0 bases at V and 5 bases at J, with 10 bases between. Germline CDR1 KGHSH, CDR2 LQKENI. The CDR3 sequence is CASSPPGATETQYF. CDR3 in DNA: TGTGCCAGCTCACCACCAGGGGCCACGGAGACCCAGTACTTC.

The rearrangement uses TRBV25-1 and TRBJ2-7, with 8 nucleotides matching TRBD1. The germline V gene has CDR1 MGHDK and CDR2 SYGVNS. Unmatched junction bases numbered 5, after V lost 8 bases and J lost 2 bases. The CDR3 extends over 13 amino acids. The CDR3 DNA is TGTGCCAGCCGAGGGACAGGACCCTACGAGCAGTACTTC. Encoded protein: CASRGTGPYEQYF.

This clone came up once. The chain recombines TRBV3-1 (or the pseudogene TRBV3-2) with TRBJ2-1; 7 nucleotides align to TRBD2. Germline-derived CDR1 and CDR2 are LGHDT and YNNKEL (reference sequence). V lost 3 bases, J lost 6 bases, and 8 bases stayed unmatched. The CDR3 has 15 residues. This CDR3 is CASSQGGKGGNEQFF. Written as DNA, the CDR3 is TGTGCCAGCAGCCAGGGGGGGAAGGGTGGCAATGAGCAGTTCTTC.

The chain couples TRBV6-1 to TRBJ2-1, with 7 bases lining up with TRBD1. Germline V lookup: CDR1 MNHNS, CDR2 SASEGT. After removal of 4 bases from V and 9 bases from J, the junction contained 18 bases not matched to a gene. The CDR3 length is 17 residues. CDR3 bases: TGTGCCAGCAGTGGCAAACAGGGTCAGGGCCCAGGGGGTGAGCAGTTCTTC. Its protein product is CASSGKQGQGPGGEQFF.

This clone is a singleton in its sample. V and J are TRBV14 and TRBJ1-1, with 7 bases matching TRBD1. Germline-derived CDR1 and CDR2 are SGHDN and FVKESK. The CDR3 runs 15 residues. After removal of 4 bases from V and 5 bases from J, the junction contained 10 bases not matched to a gene. CDR3 amino acids: CASSRPTGAGTEAFF. The CDR3 DNA sequence: TGTGCCAGCAGCCGCCCCACAGGGGCTGGAACTGAAGCTTTCTTT.

The V call is TRBV10-2, the J call TRBJ1-5, with D perhaps TRBD1 (5 bases). From germline, CDR1 is WSHSY and CDR2 SAAADI. The CDR3 length is 13 residues. Trimming removed 3 bases from V and 5 bases from J, with 8 bases in between. CDR3 region: CASSEAGYQPQHF. CDR3 bases: TGCGCCAGCAGTGAAGCAGGGTATCAGCCCCAGCATTTT.

In nucleotides, the CDR3 is TGTGCCAGTAGTAGAGGGACAGGGGGATCCTATAGCAATCAGCCCCAGCATTTT. The encoded protein is CASSRGTGGSYSNQPQHF. J is TRBJ1-5 and V is TRBV19, with 11 positions matching TRBD1. The CDR3 sequence is 18 residues long. The V and J ends lost 4 bases and 0 bases, in that order; junction bases with no gene match: 8. Germline loops: CDR1 LNHDA, CDR2 SQIVND (reference sequence).

The chain employs TRBV27 and TRBJ1-6, with D hard to call. The CDR3 loop spans 15 amino acids. Germline CDR1 is MNHEY and CDR2 is SMNVEV (reference sequence). V dropped 2 bases and J dropped 7 bases, with 12 bases sitting between them. The CDR3 sequence: CASSLNGGDNSPLHF. The CDR3 DNA reads TGTGCCAGCAGTTTAAACGGAGGAGACAATTCACCCCTCCACTTT.

The rearrangement joins TRBV20-1 to TRBJ1-5, with a weak D call TRBD1 (5 bases). Germline CDR1 and CDR2: DFQATT and SNEGSKA (reference sequence). Trimming removed 3 bases from V and 4 bases from J, with 13 bases in between. The CDR3 has 14 amino acids. The CDR3 sequence is CSASLGHANQPQHF. DNA for the CDR3: TGCAGTGCTAGTCTAGGACACGCTAATCAGCCCCAGCATTTT.